Listed here is a single TCR beta chain. Its specificity is not known. Both 60 Vbeta primers and 13 Jbeta primers went into the PCR. Assay used: immunoSEQ multiplex PCR; TCRdb lists only in-frame clones, some missing. Among around 120,000 clones listed, around 79% were seen once. Trimming took 3 bases from V and 3 from J; bases not matched to a gene: 7. The length of the CDR3 is 16 residues. Per germline, CDR1 KGHSH and CDR2 LQKENI. The data stem from a study of cytomegalovirus exposure and HLA in healthy donors. Notes on the study in general: In a later analysis, TCR beta V- and J-gene trimming showed a link to a missense DCLRE1C variant.

This receptor was obtained from a woman between 40 and 55 years old in good health and CMV-seronegative. Material for sequencing was PBMCs. This rearrangement joins TRBV18 to TRBJ2-1, with TRBD2 identical over 8 bases. CDR3 bases: TGTGCCAGCTCACCCCCTATGAGCGGGGGCTACAATGAGCAGTTCTTC. It is translated as CASSPPMSGGYNEQFF.